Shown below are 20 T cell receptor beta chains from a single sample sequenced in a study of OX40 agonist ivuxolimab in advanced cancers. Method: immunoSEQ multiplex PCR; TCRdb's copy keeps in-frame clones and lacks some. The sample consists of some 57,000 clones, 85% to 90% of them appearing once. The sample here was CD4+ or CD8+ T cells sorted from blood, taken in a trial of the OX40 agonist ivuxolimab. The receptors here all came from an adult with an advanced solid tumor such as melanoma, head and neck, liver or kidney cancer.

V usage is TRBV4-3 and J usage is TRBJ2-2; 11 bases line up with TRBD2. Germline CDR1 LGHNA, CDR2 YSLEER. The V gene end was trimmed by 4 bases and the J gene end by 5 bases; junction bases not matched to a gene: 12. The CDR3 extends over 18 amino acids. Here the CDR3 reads CASSLTLAGGPLTGELFF. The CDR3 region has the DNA TGCGCCAGCAGCCTCACGCTAGCGGGAGGTCCCTTAACCGGGGAGCTGTTTTTT.

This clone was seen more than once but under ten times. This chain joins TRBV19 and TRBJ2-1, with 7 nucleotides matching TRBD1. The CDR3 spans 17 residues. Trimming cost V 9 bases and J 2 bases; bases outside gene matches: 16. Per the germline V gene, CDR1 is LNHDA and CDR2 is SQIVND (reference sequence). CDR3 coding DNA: TGTGCCAGCTCAATCGGGGCAGGGGGAGTTGCCTACAATGAGCAGTTCTTC. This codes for CASSIGAGGVAYNEQFF.

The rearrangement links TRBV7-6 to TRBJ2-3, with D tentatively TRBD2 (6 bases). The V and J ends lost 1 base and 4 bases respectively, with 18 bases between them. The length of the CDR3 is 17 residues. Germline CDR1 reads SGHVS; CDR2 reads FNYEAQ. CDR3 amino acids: CASSLVSWGGTADTQYF. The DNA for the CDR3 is TGTGCCAGCAGCTTAGTTTCGTGGGGCGGGACGGCAGATACGCAGTATTTT.

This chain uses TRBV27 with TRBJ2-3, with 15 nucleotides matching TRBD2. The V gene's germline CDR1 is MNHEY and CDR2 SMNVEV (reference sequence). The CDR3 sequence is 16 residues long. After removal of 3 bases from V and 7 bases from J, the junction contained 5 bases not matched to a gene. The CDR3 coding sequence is TGTGCCAGCAGTTTCTTGGGGACTAGCGGGAGGAATACGCAGTATTTT. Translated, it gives CASSFLGTSGRNTQYF.

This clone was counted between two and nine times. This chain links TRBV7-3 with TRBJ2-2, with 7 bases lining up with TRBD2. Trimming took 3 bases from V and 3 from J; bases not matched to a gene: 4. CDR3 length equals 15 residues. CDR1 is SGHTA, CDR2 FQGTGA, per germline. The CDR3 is CASSLGGLDTGELFF. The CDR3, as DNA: TGTGCCAGCAGCTTGGGAGGGCTGGACACCGGGGAGCTGTTTTTT.

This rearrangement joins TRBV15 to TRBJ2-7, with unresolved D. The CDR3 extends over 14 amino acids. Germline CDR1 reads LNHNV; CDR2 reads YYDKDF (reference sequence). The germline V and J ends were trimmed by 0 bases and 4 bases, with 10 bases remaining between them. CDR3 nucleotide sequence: TGTGCCACCAGCAGAGAAGGCGAGTCTTACGAGCAGTACTTC. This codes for CATSREGESYEQYF.

This CDR3 is CASSLVGDTGELFF. The CDR3 DNA is TGTGCCAGCAGCTTAGTTGGGGACACCGGGGAGCTGTTTTTT. The chain combines TRBV11-3 with TRBJ2-2, with no clear D. The CDR3 spans 14 residues. Trimming took off 1 base at V and 3 bases at J, with 6 bases between the two ends. Germline CDR1 is SGHNT and CDR2 is YENEEA.

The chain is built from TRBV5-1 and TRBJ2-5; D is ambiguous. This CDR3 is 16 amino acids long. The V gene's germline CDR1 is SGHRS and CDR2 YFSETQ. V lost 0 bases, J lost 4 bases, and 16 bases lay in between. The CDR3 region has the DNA TGCGCCAGCAGCTTGGATTCCGGGCCGAGAGCAGAGACCCAGTACTTC. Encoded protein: CASSLDSGPRAETQYF.

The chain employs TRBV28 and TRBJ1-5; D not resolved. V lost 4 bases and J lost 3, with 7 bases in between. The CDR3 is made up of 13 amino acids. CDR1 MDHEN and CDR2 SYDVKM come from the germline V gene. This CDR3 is CASSWQLNQPQHF. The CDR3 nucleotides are TGTGCCAGCAGTTGGCAGCTCAATCAGCCCCAGCATTTT.

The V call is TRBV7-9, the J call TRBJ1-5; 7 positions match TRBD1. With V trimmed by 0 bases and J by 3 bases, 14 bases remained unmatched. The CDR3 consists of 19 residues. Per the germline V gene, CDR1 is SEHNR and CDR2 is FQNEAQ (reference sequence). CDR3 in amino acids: CASSLAPDRSGVFNQPQHF. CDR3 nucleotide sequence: TGTGCCAGCAGCTTAGCCCCGGACAGGTCCGGGGTTTTCAATCAGCCCCAGCATTTT. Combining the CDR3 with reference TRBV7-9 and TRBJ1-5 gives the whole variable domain DTGVSQNPRHKITKRGQNVTFRCDPISEHNRLYWYRQTLGQGPEFLTYFQNEAQLEKSRLLSDRFSAERPKGSFSTLEIQRTEQGDSAMYLCASSLAPDRSGVFNQPQHFGDGTRLSIL.

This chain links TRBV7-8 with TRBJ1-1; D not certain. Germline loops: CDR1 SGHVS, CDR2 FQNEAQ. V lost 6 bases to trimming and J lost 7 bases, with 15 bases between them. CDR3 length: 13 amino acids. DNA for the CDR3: TGTGCCAGCAGTATAGGGTGGCGGAATGAAGCTTTCTTT. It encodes CASSIGWRNEAFF.

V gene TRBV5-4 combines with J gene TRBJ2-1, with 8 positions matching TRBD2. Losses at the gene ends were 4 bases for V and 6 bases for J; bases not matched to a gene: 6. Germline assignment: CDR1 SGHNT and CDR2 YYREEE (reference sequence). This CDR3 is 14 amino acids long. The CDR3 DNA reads TGTGCCAGCAGCAGGGGACTAGGGGGCAATGAGCAGTTCTTC. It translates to CASSRGLGGNEQFF.

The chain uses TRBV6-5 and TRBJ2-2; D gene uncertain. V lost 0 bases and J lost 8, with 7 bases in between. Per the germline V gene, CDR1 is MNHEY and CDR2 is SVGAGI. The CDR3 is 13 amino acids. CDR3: CASSYSSGGELFF. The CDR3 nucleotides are TGTGCCAGCAGTTACTCATCTGGGGGGGAGCTGTTTTTT.

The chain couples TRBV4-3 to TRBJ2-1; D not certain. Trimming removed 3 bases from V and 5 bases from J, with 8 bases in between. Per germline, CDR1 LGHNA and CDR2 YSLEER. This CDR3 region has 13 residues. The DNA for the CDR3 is TGCGCCAGCAGCCACAAACGGAACAATGAGCAGTTCTTC. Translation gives CASSHKRNNEQFF.

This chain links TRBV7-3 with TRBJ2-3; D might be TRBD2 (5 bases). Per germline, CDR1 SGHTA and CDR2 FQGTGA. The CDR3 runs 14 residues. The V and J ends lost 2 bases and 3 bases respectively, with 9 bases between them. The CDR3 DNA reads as TGTGCCAGCAGCTTACTAGCCTTAACAGATACGCAGTATTTT. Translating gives CASSLLALTDTQYF.

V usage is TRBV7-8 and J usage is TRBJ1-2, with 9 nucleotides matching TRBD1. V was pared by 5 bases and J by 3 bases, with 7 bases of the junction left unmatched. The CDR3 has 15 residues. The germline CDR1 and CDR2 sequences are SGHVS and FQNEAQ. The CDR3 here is CASSPRTGEDYGYTF. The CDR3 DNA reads TGTGCCAGCAGCCCCCGGACAGGGGAAGACTATGGCTACACCTTC.

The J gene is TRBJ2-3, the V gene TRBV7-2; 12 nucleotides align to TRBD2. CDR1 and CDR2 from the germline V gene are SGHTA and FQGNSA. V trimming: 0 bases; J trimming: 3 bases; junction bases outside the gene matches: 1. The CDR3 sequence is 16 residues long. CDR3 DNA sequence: TGTGCCAGCAGCTTAGCTGGGACTAGCGGGACAGATACGCAGTATTTT. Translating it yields CASSLAGTSGTDTQYF.

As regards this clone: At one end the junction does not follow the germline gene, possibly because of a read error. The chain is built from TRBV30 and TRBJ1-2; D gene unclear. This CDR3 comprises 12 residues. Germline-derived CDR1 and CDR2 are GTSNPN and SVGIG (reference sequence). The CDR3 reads CAWSVGSELRIF. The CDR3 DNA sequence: TGTGCCTGGAGTGTAGGTTCGGAGCTACGGATCTTC.

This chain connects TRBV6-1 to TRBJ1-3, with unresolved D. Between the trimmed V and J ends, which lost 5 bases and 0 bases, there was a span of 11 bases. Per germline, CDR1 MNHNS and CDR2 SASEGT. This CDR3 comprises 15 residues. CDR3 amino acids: CASSLSASSGNTIYF. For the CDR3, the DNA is TGTGCCAGCAGTCTATCAGCGTCCTCTGGAAACACCATATATTTT.

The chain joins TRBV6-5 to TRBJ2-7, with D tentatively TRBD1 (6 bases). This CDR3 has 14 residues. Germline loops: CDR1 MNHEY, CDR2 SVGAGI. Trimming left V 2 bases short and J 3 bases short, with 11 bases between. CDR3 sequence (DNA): TGTGCCAGCAGTTACGGGGACAAGGGCTACGAGCAGTACTTC. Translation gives CASSYGDKGYEQYF.